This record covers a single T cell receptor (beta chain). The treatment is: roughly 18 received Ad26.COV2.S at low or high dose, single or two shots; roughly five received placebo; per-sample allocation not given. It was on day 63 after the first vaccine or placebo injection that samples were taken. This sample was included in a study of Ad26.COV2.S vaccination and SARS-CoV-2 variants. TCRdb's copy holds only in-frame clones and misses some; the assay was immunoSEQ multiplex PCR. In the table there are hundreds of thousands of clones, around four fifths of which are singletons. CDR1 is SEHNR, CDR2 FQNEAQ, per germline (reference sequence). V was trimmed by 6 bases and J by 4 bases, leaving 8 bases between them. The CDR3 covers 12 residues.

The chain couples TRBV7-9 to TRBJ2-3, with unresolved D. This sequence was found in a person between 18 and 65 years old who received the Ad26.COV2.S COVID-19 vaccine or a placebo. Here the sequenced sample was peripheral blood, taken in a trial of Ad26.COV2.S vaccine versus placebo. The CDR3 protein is CASSRRADTQYF. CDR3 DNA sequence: TGTGCCAGCAGTAGACGGGCAGATACGCAGTATTTT.